This record concerns one T cell receptor (beta chain) sequence. V was clipped by 4 bases and J by 2 bases, with 18 bases between them. Germline V gene sequence: CDR1 SQVTM, CDR2 ANQGSEA. The CDR3 loop spans 15 amino acids. These data are taken from a study of shared clonotypes between healthy human individuals. The protocol was immunoSEQ multiplex PCR, while the TCRdb copy is restricted to in-frame clones and leaves out a portion. The top ten clones hold roughly 0.06% of a sample with roughly 530,000 clones, 96% of them seen once. Sequenced sample: naive CD4+ T cells sorted from blood. Documented subset: CD45RA+ positively selected. The chain links TRBV29-1 to TRBJ2-7; D possibly uses TRBD1 or TRBD2 (5 bases each). The sequence was collected from a woman aged 25-40 years in good health. The CDR3 DNA follows: TGCAGCGTTGTAGGGACCGGAGACCCCCCCTACGAGCAGTACTTC. Translation gives CSVVGTGDPPYEQYF.